This paragraph reports one T cell receptor (beta chain). V shed 4 bases and J shed 2 bases, with 13 bases lying between them. This CDR3 has 15 residues. Germline CDR1 SGDLS, CDR2 YYNGEE. Sequencing was performed with immunoSEQ multiplex PCR; in TCRdb, only in-frame clones are kept and a portion is missing. The table lists approximately 200,000 clones, approximately 79% of them singletons. This sample was included in a study of blood T cell repertoires in COVID-19. The chain couples TRBV9 to TRBJ2-1; D perhaps matches TRBD2 (5 bases). The sequence derives from a man between 60 and 70 years old with active or convalescent COVID-19. The specimen was peripheral blood. CDR3 loop: CASSPRDSTYNEQFF. The CDR3 DNA is TGTGCCAGCAGCCCCCGGGATAGTACCTACAATGAGCAGTTCTTC. The full variable domain, in which reference TRBV9 and TRBJ2-1 provide the parts outside the CDR3, is DSGVTQTPKHLITATGQRVTLRCSPRSGDLSVYWYQQSLDQGLQFLIQYYNGEERAKGNILERFSAQQFPDLHSELNLSSLELGDSALYFCASSPRDSTYNEQFFGPGTRLTVL.